This TCR beta chain was observed in a study of early T cells in non-severe SARS-CoV-2 infection. Study as a whole: Bulk RNA isolated from unsorted whole blood underwent sequencing; chains were not paired. Study outcomes and limitations: Comparison of clonotypes with VDJdb favored anti-spike CD8 responses while missing private and CD4 specificities.

This clonotype turned up a few times. The antigen remains undetermined. Per the germline V gene, CDR1 is ENHRY and CDR2 is SYGVKD. The CDR3 has 15 amino acids. V shed 9 bases, J shed 6 bases, and the junction held 7 bases outside the gene matches. Researchers attached unique molecular identifiers to individual cDNA molecules. TCRdb recomputed calls from the 5' RACE reads with MiXCR, one row per CDR3 protein. Counted here are about 77,000 distinct CDR3 sequences, 7.5% to 10% occurring once; the ten biggest clones make up more than 4.5%. What was sequenced was whole blood. The V call is TRBV10-3, the J call TRBJ2-2; 13 bases are a match to TRBD2. This receptor was taken from an adult who was a healthcare worker with PCR-confirmed SARS-CoV-2 infection or an uninfected control (not recorded which). In DNA form, the CDR3 reads TGTGCCATAGGGACTAGCGGGATGAGTTCCGGGGAGCTGTTTTTT. It encodes CAIGTSGMSSGELFF.